Ten or more counts support the clone carrying this T cell receptor beta chain. What it binds is unknown. Researchers tagged individual cDNA molecules with unique molecular identifiers. Each CDR3 protein is one row after TCRdb ran MiXCR on the 5' RACE reads. Of 100,000 to 130,000 distinct CDR3 sequences listed, approximately 12% are singletons. These data come from a study of early T cells in non-severe SARS-CoV-2 infection. Overall study context: With bulk RNA from unsorted whole blood as input, sequencing yielded unpaired chains. General study points: Missing private and CD4 specificities, VDJdb matching favored anti-spike CD8 responses.

Germline V CDR1 and CDR2: SGHTA, FQGNSA. CDR3 length: 14 amino acids. The junction had 2 bases not matched to a gene; V was cut back by 5 bases and J by 3 bases. The clonotype originates from an adult who was a healthcare worker with PCR-confirmed SARS-CoV-2 infection or an uninfected control (not recorded which). The sample was whole blood. J is TRBJ2-1 and V is TRBV7-2; 9 bases align to TRBD2. In nucleotides, the CDR3 is TGTGCCAGCAGCATTAGCGGGAGCTACAATGAGCAGTTCTTC. As protein: CASSISGSYNEQFF.